This passage covers 8 T cell receptor beta chains from one sample sequenced in a study of T cell responses to AZD1222 COVID-19 vaccine. Sequencing used immunoSEQ multiplex PCR; TCRdb keeps in-frame clones, though not all of them. Of approximately 81,000 clones in the sample, about 83% were seen once. This specimen was peripheral blood, taken 28 days after the second AZD1222 dose. These receptors all come from an adult who received the AZD1222 COVID-19 vaccine.

CDR3 region: CASSQEIYEGAGSGANVLTF. The DNA of the CDR3 is TGCGCCAGCAGCCAAGAGATTTACGAGGGGGCGGGATCTGGGGCCAACGTCCTGACTTTC. V usage is TRBV4-1 and J usage is TRBJ2-6, with a tentative D call TRBD1 (7 bases). V was pared by 0 bases and J by 1 base, with 19 bases between. This CDR3 has 20 amino acids. Germline CDR1 MGHRA, CDR2 YSYEKL.

The chain recombines TRBV4-3 with TRBJ2-2; 10 nucleotides match TRBD2. From germline, CDR1 is LGHNA and CDR2 YSLEER. The CDR3 spans 15 residues. Trimming at V came to 10 bases and at J to 7 bases, leaving 12 bases not matched to a gene. Written as DNA, the CDR3 is TGCGCCACGACGCGGCTAGCGGGAGTAGGCGGGGAGCTGTTTTTT. Protein product: CATTRLAGVGGELFF.

The chain is built from TRBV5-1 and TRBJ2-7; 9 bases match TRBD1. The CDR3 is 14 amino acids. The V segment lost 5 bases and the J segment 3 bases; nucleotides outside the gene matches: 6. From germline, CDR1 is SGHRS and CDR2 YFSETQ. CDR3 amino acids: CASSSGTGSYEQYF. In DNA form, the CDR3 reads TGCGCCAGCAGTTCGGGGACAGGGAGCTACGAGCAGTACTTC.

The chain recombines TRBV4-3 with TRBJ2-2, with D possibly matching TRBD2 (5 bases). Germline CDR1 is LGHNA and CDR2 is YSLEER. Trimming shortened V by 2 bases and J by 6 bases, and 13 bases separated the two germline ends. There are 15 residues in the CDR3. The CDR3 DNA reads as TGCGCCAGCAGCCAAACTACTTCCGGGGCCGGGGAGCTGTTTTTT. As protein: CASSQTTSGAGELFF.

V and J are TRBV5-1 and TRBJ2-7; TRBD1 matches at 8 bases. V shed 3 bases, J shed 8 bases, and the junction held 19 bases outside the gene matches. The CDR3 loop spans 17 amino acids. CDR1 SGHRS and CDR2 YFSETQ come from the germline V gene. The CDR3 nucleotides read TGCGCCAGCAGCTCCCCATTACCGGGACAGGCCTCTATGAAGCAGTACTTC. This sequence encodes CASSSPLPGQASMKQYF.

This sequence joins TRBV7-9 and TRBJ1-1; 10 nucleotides line up with TRBD1. The CDR3 is made up of 14 amino acids. Looked up from germline, CDR1 is SEHNR and CDR2 is FQNEAQ (reference sequence). J lost 9 bases, V lost 0 bases, and 4 bases had no gene match. The CDR3 spells CASSLAGDRGQAFF. The CDR3 DNA reads TGTGCCAGCAGCTTAGCAGGGGACAGGGGCCAAGCTTTCTTT. Drawing the rest from reference TRBV7-9 and TRBJ1-1, the complete variable domain is DTGVSQNPRHKITKRGQNVTFRCDPISEHNRLYWYRQTLGQGPEFLTYFQNEAQLEKSRLLSDRFSAERPKGSFSTLEIQRTEQGDSAMYLCASSLAGDRGQAFFGQGTRLTVV.

This clone occurred a few times. The genes are TRBV30 and TRBJ1-5; D remains ambiguous. The CDR3 is made up of 12 amino acids. V was shortened by 4 bases and J by 5 bases, with 9 bases between the two germline ends. The germline V gene has CDR1 GTSNPN and CDR2 SVGIG (reference sequence). CDR3 DNA: TGTGCCTGGAACAGAGGTGATCAGCCCCAGCATTTT. It yields the protein CAWNRGDQPQHF.

V gene TRBV7-3 combines with J gene TRBJ2-7; weak D call: TRBD2 (9 bases). Deletions cut 4 bases from V and 6 bases from J, with 25 bases between. Per germline, CDR1 SGHTA and CDR2 FQGTGA. CDR3 length: 17 residues. The CDR3 loop is CASSSPTDASGTGEQYF. CDR3 in DNA: TGTGCCAGCAGCTCCCCAACCGACGCTAGCGGGACAGGCGAGCAGTACTTC.